The rows below give T cell receptor beta chains drawn from one sample of a study of naive and memory T cell subsets. Each CDR3 protein gets one entry after TCRdb re-called the 5' RACE reads with MiXCR. Among 50,000 or so distinct CDR3 sequences listed, around 7.3% were seen once. The receptors shown here come from a male donor in good health. The CDR3 runs from the conserved cysteine through the conserved F or W. The D gene is left open where the match is weak. Only part of the rows carry a size: once, few, many, or a class if the clone is expanded.

-,TRBV10-3,TRBJ2-1,few,TGTGCCATCAGTGGGAAACTAAGAGGGAACAATGAGCAGTTCTTC,CAISGKLRGNNEQFF
TRBD1,TRBV20-1,TRBJ2-7,many,TGCAGTGCTAGGAACCAGGGGGCCTACGAGCAGTACTTC,CSARNQGAYEQYF
TRBD2,TRBV20-1,TRBJ2-1,few,TGCAGTGCGCCCCTAGCGGGAGGGCTTCAGAATGAGCAGTTCTTC,CSAPLAGGLQNEQFF
-,TRBV4-1,TRBJ2-2,-,TGCGCCAGCAGCCTGGGCGCAGGCGGTGCGAACACCGGGGAGCTGTTTTTT,CASSLGAGGANTGELFF
TRBD1,TRBV12-3/TRBV12-4,TRBJ1-5,-,TGTGCCAGCAGTCCTGACAGGGTCGGTCAGCCCCAGCATTTT,CASSPDRVGQPQHF
-,TRBV27,TRBJ2-7,many,TGTGCCAGCAGTTATACAGGGAGCGAGCAGTACTTC,CASSYTGSEQYF
-,TRBV5-1,TRBJ2-7,-,TGCGCCAGCAGCTTGGCCCTAGCGAACGAGCAGTACTTC,CASSLALANEQYF
-,TRBV12-3/TRBV12-4,TRBJ1-5,few,TGTGCCAGCAGTTTGTCTCAGCCCCAGCATTTT,CASSLSQPQHF
TRBD1,TRBV11-2,TRBJ2-7,few,TGTGCCAGCAGCTTAGGACAGGGGGCGGCCGAGCAGTACTTC,CASSLGQGAAEQYF
TRBD1,TRBV6-5,TRBJ1-2,few,TGTGCCAGCGGAGACACTGGACAGGCCTACTATGGCTACACCTTC,CASGDTGQAYYGYTF
TRBD2,TRBV19,TRBJ2-7,-,TGTGCCAGTAGTCCCCGTAGCGGGAGAAGCTACGAGCAGTACTTC,CASSPRSGRSYEQYF
-,TRBV6-2/TRBV6-3,TRBJ2-7,-,TGTGCCAGCAGTTACGACAACCTCTACGAGCAGTACTTC,CASSYDNLYEQYF
-,TRBV6-5,TRBJ1-3,many,TGTGCCAGCAGTTTATCCGCAAGCTCTGGAAACACCATATATTTT,CASSLSASSGNTIYF
TRBD2,TRBV6-5,TRBJ2-5,-,TGTGCCAGCAGTTACGGTGGGGGGGATCAAGAGACCCAGTACTTC,CASSYGGGDQETQYF
TRBD1,TRBV5-1,TRBJ2-7,many,TGCGCCAGCAGCTTGTTCTCGGGACAGGGGTTCTACGAGCAGTACTTC,CASSLFSGQGFYEQYF
TRBD1,TRBV27,TRBJ2-7,many,TGTGCCAGCAGTTTAAGTGTGCGGAGGACAGGGCCCTCCTACGAGCAGTACTTC,CASSLSVRRTGPSYEQYF
-,TRBV18,TRBJ2-7,-,TGTGCCAGCTCACCGGGACCTTCAAGCTCCTACGAGCAGTACTTC,CASSPGPSSSYEQYF
TRBD2,TRBV3-1,TRBJ2-1,few,TGTGCCAGCAGCCAAGGTGTCTTCTGGCTAGCGGGAGCCCCTCGGAATGAGCAGTTCTTC,CASSQGVFWLAGAPRNEQFF
-,TRBV20-1,TRBJ1-5,-,TGCAGAGTAATCTTGGATTGTCAGCCCCAGCATTTT,CRVILDCQPQHF
-,TRBV3-1,TRBJ2-1,many,TGTGCCAGCAGCCAAGAATGGGTGGCGGGCCGGGCCCAGGGGCAGTTCTTC,CASSQEWVAGRAQGQFF
-,TRBV9,TRBJ1-2,many,TGTGCCAGCAGCGCAGTAGGGGAGACATACTGGGGCTACACCTTC,CASSAVGETYWGYTF
-,TRBV6-1,TRBJ2-3,many,TGTGCCAGCAGTGGTCACAGGGAGGTGAGGACAGATACGCAGTATTTT,CASSGHREVRTDTQYF
-,TRBV19,TRBJ2-3,-,TGTGCCAGTAGTGTGGGGGCCAGCACAGATACGCAGTATTTT,CASSVGASTDTQYF
TRBD2,TRBV19,TRBJ2-2,few,TGTGCCAGTAGTACCCTCAGACTAGCGGGAGAAGACACCGGGGAGCTGTTTTTT,CASSTLRLAGEDTGELFF
-,TRBV11-2,TRBJ1-1,many,TGTGCCAGCAGCCAACAAGGGTGGTTCGCTGAAGCTTTCTTT,CASSQQGWFAEAFF
-,TRBV18,TRBJ2-1,few,TGTGCCAGCTCACCCCGACAGGGACTCGATGAGCAGTTCTTC,CASSPRQGLDEQFF
-,TRBV5-4,TRBJ2-5,-,TGTGCCAGCAGCTTGGATGAACAAGAGACCCAGTACTTC,CASSLDEQETQYF
-,TRBV2,TRBJ2-3,many,TGTGCCAGCAATAGACTAGGGGGTGGCACAGATACGCAGTATTTT,CASNRLGGGTDTQYF
TRBD1,TRBV29-1,TRBJ1-1,many,TGCAGCATTCACAGGGGGTGGGGGAACACTGAAGCTTTCTTT,CSIHRGWGNTEAFF
TRBD2,TRBV20-1,TRBJ2-2,many,TGCAGTGCTAGCGGACTAGCGGGAGTAGGGGAGCTGTTTTTT,CSASGLAGVGELFF
TRBD1,TRBV12-3/TRBV12-4,TRBJ2-2,-,TGTGCCAGCAGTTTAGCGAGGGACAGCAACACCGGGGAGCTGTTTTTT,CASSLARDSNTGELFF
-,TRBV19,TRBJ2-5,-,TGTGCCAGTAACAGGGTAGGCCAAGAGACCCAGTACTTC,CASNRVGQETQYF
-,TRBV12-3/TRBV12-4,TRBJ2-3,few,TGTGCCAGCACTAGGGCTGGGGAAGATACGCAGTATTTT,CASTRAGEDTQYF
-,TRBV19,TRBJ2-4,few,TGTGCCAGTAGTATTGAGTGGGGGTTGGGAAACATTCAGTACTTC,CASSIEWGLGNIQYF
TRBD1,TRBV6-1,TRBJ2-2,-,TGTGCCAGCAAGGAGCAGGGGGTACCCGGGGAGCTGTTTTTT,CASKEQGVPGELFF
TRBD2,TRBV4-2,TRBJ2-1,many,TGTGCCAGCAGCCAAGTGGGGACTAGTCTTTACAATGAGCAGTTCTTC,CASSQVGTSLYNEQFF
-,TRBV27,TRBJ2-5,few,TGTGCCAGCAGTTCTCCGACAGAAGGAGAGACCCAGTACTTC,CASSSPTEGETQYF
TRBD1,TRBV7-9,TRBJ1-1,-,TGTGCCAGCAGCTTAGTCAGGGGGCAAAGGAACACTGAAGCTTTCTTT,CASSLVRGQRNTEAFF
-,TRBV14,TRBJ2-3,many,TGTGCCAGCAGCCAATTTGTGGAGGGAGATACGCAGTATTTT,CASSQFVEGDTQYF
-,TRBV5-1,TRBJ1-1,once,TGCGCCAGCAGATTGGCCGGGGGCACTGAAGCTTTCTTT,CASRLAGGTEAFF
TRBD2,TRBV29-1,TRBJ2-4,few,TGCAGCGTTGGAGGGCTAGCGGGAATTAACATTCAGTACTTC,CSVGGLAGINIQYF
-,TRBV7-2,TRBJ2-7,few,TGTGCCAGCAGCTTAGGGGGGCAGATCTACGAGCAGTACTTC,CASSLGGQIYEQYF
TRBD2,TRBV5-1,TRBJ2-7,-,TGCGCCAGCAGCTCTGGGACTAGCGGGGGCTACGAGCAGTACTTC,CASSSGTSGGYEQYF
TRBD2,TRBV6-2/TRBV6-3,TRBJ2-3,many,TGTGCCAGCAGTTACTCGGTTTTAGGGGGACTAGAATCATCCGATACGCAGTATTTT,CASSYSVLGGLESSDTQYF
-,TRBV27,TRBJ1-6,many,TGTGCCAGCAGTTTACCCCAGAGACCCCTCCACTTT,CASSLPQRPLHF
-,TRBV2,TRBJ2-3,many,TGTGCCAGCAGCCCAGTTGGAGGCGGCACAGATACGCAGTATTTT,CASSPVGGGTDTQYF
-,TRBV5-1,TRBJ2-5,few,TGCGCCAGCAGCTTGGTGGGCAGGGTCGGTTTGTCCCAAGAGACCCAGTACTTC,CASSLVGRVGLSQETQYF
-,TRBV15,TRBJ2-1,-,TGTGCCACCAGCAGCCTACAGGGTTGGGGGAATGAGCAGTTCTTC,CATSSLQGWGNEQFF